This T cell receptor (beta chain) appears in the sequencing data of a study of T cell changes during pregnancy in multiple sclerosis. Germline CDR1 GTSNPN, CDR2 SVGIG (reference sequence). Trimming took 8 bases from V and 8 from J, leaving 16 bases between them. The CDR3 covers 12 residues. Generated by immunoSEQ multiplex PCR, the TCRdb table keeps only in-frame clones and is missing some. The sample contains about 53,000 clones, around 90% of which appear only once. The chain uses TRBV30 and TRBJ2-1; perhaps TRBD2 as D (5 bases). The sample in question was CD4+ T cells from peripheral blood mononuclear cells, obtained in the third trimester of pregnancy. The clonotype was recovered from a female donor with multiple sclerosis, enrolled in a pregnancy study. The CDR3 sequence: CARAEGVYEQFF. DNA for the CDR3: TGTGCCCGTGCAGAGGGTGTGTATGAGCAGTTCTTC.